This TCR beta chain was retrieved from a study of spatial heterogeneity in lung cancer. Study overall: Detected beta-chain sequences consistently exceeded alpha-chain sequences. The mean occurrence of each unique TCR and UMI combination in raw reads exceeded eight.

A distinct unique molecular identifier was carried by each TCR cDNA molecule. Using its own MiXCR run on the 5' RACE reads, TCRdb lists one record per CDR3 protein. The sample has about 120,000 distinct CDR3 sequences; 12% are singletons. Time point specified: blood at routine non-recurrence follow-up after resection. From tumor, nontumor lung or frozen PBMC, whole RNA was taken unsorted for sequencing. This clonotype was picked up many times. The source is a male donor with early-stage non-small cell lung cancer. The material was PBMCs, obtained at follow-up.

CDR3 coding DNA: TGCGCCAGCAGCTGGACTAGCGGGGGAGTCCAAGAGACCCAGTACTTC. It yields the protein CASSWTSGGVQETQYF. The rearrangement uses TRBV5-1 and TRBJ2-5, with 13 positions matching TRBD2. Trimming at V came to 3 bases and at J to 1 base, leaving 3 bases not matched to a gene. The CDR3 runs to 16 residues. The germline CDR1 and CDR2 sequences are SGHRS and YFSETQ.